This is a list of T cell receptor beta chains from one sample in a study of patients and donors after allogeneic stem cell transplantation. TCRdb redid the calling of the RT-PCR reads with MiXCR, one entry per CDR3 protein. The data show fewer than 75,000 distinct CDR3 sequences, 10% to 15% seen once. The sample was blood, either unsorted or a sorted T cell fraction (not recorded which). Receptor source: a human donor who was either an allogeneic HSCT recipient or a stem cell or donor lymphocyte infusion donor (not recorded which). It is not recorded whose cells these are; they may come from a transplant donor. Both conserved end residues are part of each CDR3. The D gene is left open where the match is weak. Size tells how often a clone was seen (once, few, many) or the class of an expanded clone, and some rows leave it out.

CDR3 length,V gene,D gene,clone size,J gene,CDR3 DNA,CDR3 protein
12,TRBV20-1,NA,NA,TRBJ2-3,TGCAGTGCTAGGGGGCCCACAGATACGCAGTATTTT,CSARGPTDTQYF
13,TRBV12-3/TRBV12-4,NA,many,TRBJ1-6,TGTGCCAGCAGTTTACCAGGGTCGGCTCCCCTCCACTTT,CASSLPGSAPLHF
14,TRBV27,NA,NA,TRBJ2-1,TGTGCCAGCAGTTTGACAGCGGAATACAATGAGCAGTTCTTC,CASSLTAEYNEQFF
18,TRBV27,TRBD2,NA,TRBJ2-7,TGTGCCAGCAGTACCTTCGTGGGGACGACTAGCGGCTCCTACGAGCAGTACTTC,CASSTFVGTTSGSYEQYF
15,TRBV12-3/TRBV12-4,NA,many,TRBJ1-1,TGTGCCAGCAGTTTAGTGGGGGGCGCGGGCTCTGAAGCTTTCTTT,CASSLVGGAGSEAFF
15,TRBV27,NA,many,TRBJ1-4,TGTGCCAGCAGTTCCTACGGGGTGGCTAATGAAAAACTGTTTTTT,CASSSYGVANEKLFF
14,TRBV7-2,NA,NA,TRBJ2-1,TGTGCCAGCAGCGATTGGACTACCACGGATGAGCAGTTCTTC,CASSDWTTTDEQFF
15,TRBV11-2,TRBD1,many,TRBJ2-1,TGTGCCAGCAGCCCAGGGACAGGGGCTGTCGATGAGCAGTTCTTC,CASSPGTGAVDEQFF
14,TRBV6-5,NA,NA,TRBJ2-7,TGTGCCAGCAGTTACTCGCGACTAGCCTACGAGCAGTACTTC,CASSYSRLAYEQYF
10,TRBV20-1,NA,few,TRBJ2-3,TGCAGTGCACCGAAGGATACGCAGTATTTT,CSAPKDTQYF
15,TRBV12-3/TRBV12-4,NA,many,TRBJ1-4,TGTGCCAGCAGTACTCCAGGGACTTTACGGGAAAAACTGTTTTTT,CASSTPGTLREKLFF
14,TRBV6-4,NA,many,TRBJ1-1,TGTGCCAGCAGTGAAGGGGGGCACAACACTGAAGCTTTCTTT,CASSEGGHNTEAFF
16,TRBV12-3/TRBV12-4,NA,NA,TRBJ2-2,TGTGCCAGCAGTTTGGTCCTAGCTATGGGCACCGGGGAGCTGTTTTTT,CASSLVLAMGTGELFF